A selection of T cell receptor beta chains follows, all from one sample in a study of T cell responses to AZD1222 COVID-19 vaccine. Data came from immunoSEQ multiplex PCR; TCRdb stores just in-frame clones and leaves some out. Among 120,000 or so clones, about four fifths were seen once, and the ten largest hold 3.5% to 5.5%. The sequencing here drew on peripheral blood, taken on day 0 of AZD1222 vaccination. Receptors were obtained from an adult in good health. CDR3s leave out the opening cysteine and the closing phenylalanine or tryptophan. Only part of the rows carry a size: once, few, many, or a class if the clone is expanded.

v_call: TRBV6-6; clone_size: few; cdr3_aa: ASSYSAGANYGYT
v_call: TRBV5-1; clone_size: .; cdr3_aa: ASSYSDQPHGYT
v_call: TRBV14; clone_size: .; cdr3_aa: ASSQGGTRLEQY
v_call: TRBV7-9; clone_size: .; cdr3_aa: ASSLRGRVYEQY
v_call: TRBV2; clone_size: .; cdr3_aa: ASKEVRTGASPLH
v_call: TRBV10-2; clone_size: .; cdr3_aa: ASNGRDPHNEQF
v_call: TRBV19; clone_size: .; cdr3_aa: ASNRDLNSPLH
v_call: TRBV27; clone_size: .; cdr3_aa: ASSFPGFYGYT
v_call: TRBV4-1; clone_size: .; cdr3_aa: ASSQDLERVFPSEQY
v_call: TRBV12-3/TRBV12-4; clone_size: .; cdr3_aa: ASSLVLETQY
v_call: TRBV5-6; clone_size: .; cdr3_aa: ASSLVHQSTNEKLF
v_call: TRBV5-1; clone_size: .; cdr3_aa: ASKRPSENIQY
v_call: TRBV15; clone_size: .; cdr3_aa: ATSRGGGFSGNTIY
v_call: TRBV9; clone_size: .; cdr3_aa: ASSVGGRETQY
v_call: TRBV28; clone_size: few; cdr3_aa: ASSFVASEAF
v_call: TRBV20-1; clone_size: .; cdr3_aa: SASSSRTSGGSRMFVGELF
v_call: TRBV27; clone_size: once; cdr3_aa: ASSFRRGLPNTGELF
v_call: TRBV2; clone_size: .; cdr3_aa: ASSGGDRIYSNQPQH
v_call: TRBV6-5; clone_size: few; cdr3_aa: ASSYLQGNTGELF
v_call: TRBV27; clone_size: .; cdr3_aa: ASSLFAGPNTEAF
v_call: TRBV3-1/TRBV3-2; clone_size: .; cdr3_aa: ASSRSGVETDTQY
v_call: TRBV19; clone_size: .; cdr3_aa: ASSGQTSNSPLH
v_call: TRBV9; clone_size: .; cdr3_aa: ASKANQPQH
v_call: TRBV6-2/TRBV6-3; clone_size: .; cdr3_aa: ASSYSGRSAEAF